This T cell receptor (beta chain) was sequenced in a study of control samples from healthy donors and cancer patients. Trimming removed 1 base from V and 0 bases from J, with 10 bases in between. CDR3 length: 16 amino acids. The germline V gene has CDR1 SGHVS and CDR2 FQNEAQ. Sequenced by immunoSEQ multiplex PCR; TCRdb stores in-frame clones only, minus some. The sample yields some 78,000 clones, approximately 88% seen once. Source material: blood. The clonotype originates from a woman between 55 and 75 years old in good health. This chain connects TRBV7-8 to TRBJ2-4; D possibly uses TRBD1 or TRBD2 (5 bases each). CDR3 sequence: CASSLDPGTAKNIQYF. The CDR3 nucleotides are TGTGCCAGCAGCTTAGACCCGGGGACAGCCAAAAACATTCAGTACTTC.